This T cell receptor beta chain was captured in a study of monozygotic twins with inflammatory bowel disease. The study, taken as a whole, reports: Against healthy co-twins, IBD patients had lower TCRbeta diversity (measured by inverse Simpson).

The V gene's germline CDR1 is ENHRY and CDR2 SYGVKD. The CDR3 consists of 17 residues. Worth noting for this clonotype: Its specificity is unknown.

Using the 5' RACE reads, TCRdb records one entry per CDR3 protein without DNA. Its table lists fewer than 550,000 distinct CDR3 sequences. What was sequenced was blood. The source is a human donor with ulcerative colitis or Crohn's disease, or a healthy co-twin of an affected twin (not recorded which). This chain joins TRBV10-3 and TRBJ1-6; TCRdb outputs TRBD1, but without DNA this stays unchecked. The chain's CDR3 is CAISELQTGGLGSPLHF.